This entry is about one TCR beta chain. The data belong to a study of T cell responses to AZD1222 COVID-19 vaccine. Germline-derived CDR1 and CDR2 are MDHEN and SYDVKM. V trimming: 6 bases; J trimming: 4 bases; junction bases outside the gene matches: 3. The CDR3 loop spans 14 amino acids. The repertoire was sequenced with immunoSEQ multiplex PCR; TCRdb's copy has only in-frame clones and lacks some. The table has approximately 110,000 clones, roughly 90% seen once. The V and J genes are TRBV28 and TRBJ2-2; 9 bases are a match to TRBD1. Here the sequenced sample was peripheral blood, taken on day 0 of AZD1222 vaccination. The receptor's source is an adult in good health. CDR3 loop: CASSTGGRTGELFF. For the CDR3, the DNA is TGTGCCAGCAGCACAGGGGGCCGCACCGGGGAGCTGTTTTTT.